Listed below are T cell receptor beta chains from one sample, sequenced in a study of T cells after posttransplantation cyclophosphamide. Profiling relied on immunoSEQ multiplex PCR, and the TCRdb table lists in-frame clones only, not all of them. Sampling found roughly 16,000 clones, none seen once. The sequenced sample was PBMCs, obtained after allogeneic stem cell transplant with posttransplant cyclophosphamide. Receptors originate from a female patient in her 30s who received an allogeneic stem cell transplant from a related donor, was CMV-positive, and had no GVHD. Some T cells may possibly be graft donor cells. The CDR3 runs from the conserved cysteine through the conserved F or W. D genes are given only for firm matches. Sizes are listed as once, few, many, or a class for an expanded clone.

size | J | V | D | DNA | CDR3
many | TRBJ2-2 | TRBV10-3 | TRBD1 | TGTGCCATCAGTGAAATCCAGGGGGCGGCCGGGGAGCTGTTTTTT | CAISEIQGAAGELFF
many | TRBJ2-3 | TRBV7-8 | TRBD2 | TGTGCCAGCAGCTTACGACTAGCGGTGACTAGCACAGATACGCAGTATTTT | CASSLRLAVTSTDTQYF
many | TRBJ2-7 | TRBV7-2 | TRBD2 | TGTGCCAGCAGCTTAGTTGGACTAGCGGGGGCCTACGAGCAGTACTTC | CASSLVGLAGAYEQYF
medium-sized | TRBJ1-2 | TRBV4-1 | TRBD1 | TGCGCCAGCAGCCAAGGGTCTCCCGGGACAGGGATGAGCTACACCTTC | CASSQGSPGTGMSYTF
many | TRBJ1-1 | TRBV7-8 | . | TGTGCCAGCAGCTTAGGCGGCAAAGTAGAAGCTTTCTTT | CASSLGGKVEAFF
many | TRBJ1-1 | TRBV18 | TRBD1 | TGTGCCAGCTCACCCTGGACAGGGACGAACATTGAAGCTTTCTTT | CASSPWTGTNIEAFF
many | TRBJ2-6 | TRBV7-9 | . | TGTGCCAGCATTTATTGGCGGGGCCCCTCTGGGGCCAACGTCCTGACTTTC | CASIYWRGPSGANVLTF
many | TRBJ2-3 | TRBV14 | TRBD2 | TGTGCCAGCAGCCAAGATCTCGGGACTATCCGTAATACGCAGTATTTT | CASSQDLGTIRNTQYF
many | TRBJ2-7 | TRBV5-4 | TRBD1 | TGTGCCAGCGGACGACAGGGGGCTTTCTACGAGCAGTACTTC | CASGRQGAFYEQYF
many | TRBJ2-7 | TRBV27 | TRBD2 | TGTGCCAGCAGTTTCGGGAGGGACGGCTACGAGCAGTACTTC | CASSFGRDGYEQYF
many | TRBJ2-6 | TRBV27 | TRBD2 | TGTGCCAGCAGTCCCGGGAGGGGTACTGGGGCCAACGTCCTGACTTTC | CASSPGRGTGANVLTF
many | TRBJ2-7 | TRBV4-1 | . | TGCGCCAGCAGCCAACCGACAGGAAGCTCCTACGAGCAGTACTTC | CASSQPTGSSYEQYF
many | TRBJ2-4 | TRBV19 | TRBD1 | TGTGCCAGTAGTAATGTGATCGGGACAGGGGCTCTAGCCAAAAACATTCAGTACTTC | CASSNVIGTGALAKNIQYF
many | TRBJ2-1 | TRBV28 | TRBD2 | TGTGCCAGCAGTCCCCCCGGACTAGCGGGAGTCAATGAGCAGTTCTTC | CASSPPGLAGVNEQFF
many | TRBJ1-3 | TRBV9 | TRBD1 | TGTGCCAGCAGTGCCGGAGGGGGCGGCTCTGGAAACACCATATATTTT | CASSAGGGGSGNTIYF
many | TRBJ2-1 | TRBV10-3 | . | TGTGCCATCAGGATACAGGGATTGAGCAATGAGCAGTTCTTC | CAIRIQGLSNEQFF
many | TRBJ2-2 | TRBV19 | . | TGTGCCAGTAGTATATTGGCAGTGATGAGGAGCACCGGGGAGCTGTTTTTT | CASSILAVMRSTGELFF
many | TRBJ2-4 | TRBV7-8 | . | TGTGCCAGCAGCTTAGTAGTAGCCAAAAACATTCAGTACTTC | CASSLVVAKNIQYF
many | TRBJ2-7 | TRBV6-1 | . | TGTGCCAGCAGCTCAACCGGGATTGGGCTCTACGAGCAGTACTTC | CASSSTGIGLYEQYF
medium-sized | TRBJ2-3 | TRBV19 | TRBD2 | TGTGCCAGTAGTCCGGGGACCCTTTCGGGAGGGTTCACAGATACGCAGTATTTT | CASSPGTLSGGFTDTQYF
many | TRBJ2-3 | TRBV25-1 | TRBD2 | TGTGCCAGCAGTCTGCTAGCGGGAGGACGTCCAGATACGCAGTATTTT | CASSLLAGGRPDTQYF
many | TRBJ2-1 | TRBV9 | . | TGTGCCAGCAGTCCGATTGGGCGGGGTGGGATTTTCTCCTACAATGAGCAGTTCTTC | CASSPIGRGGIFSYNEQFF
many | TRBJ1-5 | TRBV6-1 | . | TGTGCCAGCACTCAGGGACACCTTAGCAATCAGCCCCAGCATTTT | CASTQGHLSNQPQHF
many | TRBJ2-7 | TRBV29-1 | . | TGCAGCGTTGAAGTAAGAGCATACGAGCAGTACTTC | CSVEVRAYEQYF
many | TRBJ2-1 | TRBV10-3 | . | TGTGCCATCAGGGCGGGTGATGGCAATGAGCAGTTCTTC | CAIRAGDGNEQFF
many | TRBJ2-3 | TRBV2 | TRBD2 | TGTGCCAGCACCCAGGGACTAGCGGGAGCAGATACGCAGTATTTT | CASTQGLAGADTQYF
many | TRBJ2-7 | TRBV2 | TRBD1 | TGTGCCAGCAGTGATTTTTACAGGGGCTCCTACGAGCAGTACTTC | CASSDFYRGSYEQYF
many | TRBJ2-1 | TRBV18 | TRBD2 | TGTGCCAGCTCACCGGTAGCGGGTACCTACAATGAGCAGTTCTTC | CASSPVAGTYNEQFF
many | TRBJ2-1 | TRBV5-4 | . | TGTGCCAGCAGCTTACGGACAGTGGTCAATGAGCAGTTCTTC | CASSLRTVVNEQFF
many | TRBJ2-3 | TRBV7-9 | TRBD2 | TGTGCCGGAGAGACTAGCGGGAGGGCCGGGAGGACAGATACGCAGTATTTT | CAGETSGRAGRTDTQYF
many | TRBJ2-7 | TRBV6-5 | . | TGTGCCAGCAGATCCCAGGGGCCCGTCTACGAGCAGTACTTC | CASRSQGPVYEQYF
many | TRBJ2-3 | TRBV30 | TRBD2 | TGTGCCTGGAACGAAGGACTAGCGGTGGCAGATACGCAGTATTTT | CAWNEGLAVADTQYF
medium-sized | TRBJ2-2 | TRBV5-1 | TRBD1 | TGCGCCAGCAGCTGGGGGACAGGGAACACCGGGGAGCTGTTTTTT | CASSWGTGNTGELFF
many | TRBJ2-2 | TRBV5-1 | . | TGCGCCAGCAGCCTGTACACCGGGGAGCTGTTTTTT | CASSLYTGELFF
few | TRBJ1-6 | TRBV7-2 | TRBD1 | TGTGCCAGCAGCTTAGGTCAGGGGGCGGCCAATTCACCCCTCCACTTT | CASSLGQGAANSPLHF
many | TRBJ2-1 | TRBV5-1 | TRBD2 | TGCGCCAGCAGCTTATTAGCGGGAGGGGAATATTACAATGAGCAGTTCTTC | CASSLLAGGEYYNEQFF
many | TRBJ2-5 | TRBV2 | . | TGTGCCAGCAGTGAAGGACTAGGTGGGTGGCAAGAGACCCAGTACTTC | CASSEGLGGWQETQYF
many | TRBJ2-1 | TRBV7-2 | TRBD2 | TGTGCCAGCAGCTTAAACGGGGTAGCGGGAGGTAACAATGAGCAGTTCTTC | CASSLNGVAGGNNEQFF
many | TRBJ2-3 | TRBV5-4 | . | TGTGCCAGCAGCTTGCCTCCACTCACAGATACGCAGTATTTT | CASSLPPLTDTQYF
many | TRBJ2-4 | TRBV7-2 | . | TGTGCCAGCAGCTTAGTGCCGGGAAAAAACATTCAGTACTTC | CASSLVPGKNIQYF
many | TRBJ2-4 | TRBV27 | TRBD2 | TGTGCCAGCAGTTCCATAACTAGCGGGAGTTTCCTAGCCAAAAACATTCAGTACTTC | CASSSITSGSFLAKNIQYF
many | TRBJ2-3 | TRBV7-9 | . | TGTGCCAGCAGCCCCAGGGCGAAGGGGGGGGATACGCAGTATTTT | CASSPRAKGGDTQYF
many | TRBJ2-1 | TRBV4-3 | TRBD2 | TGCGCCAGCAGCCAAGATGGAGAGGCAGCGGGAGGGGACAATGAGCAGTTCTTC | CASSQDGEAAGGDNEQFF
many | TRBJ1-1 | TRBV7-2 | . | TGTGCCAGCAGCTTAGTTGCGGGTGCTGAAGCTTTCTTT | CASSLVAGAEAFF
many | TRBJ2-5 | TRBV20-1 | . | TGCAGTGCTAGCGTGGAGACCCAGTACTTC | CSASVETQYF
many | TRBJ2-7 | TRBV14 | . | TGTGCCAGCAGCCCACGCACGGCCTACGAGCAGTACTTC | CASSPRTAYEQYF
many | TRBJ1-3 | TRBV7-9 | TRBD1 | TGTGCCAGCAGCCCACAGGGGTCTACCATATATTTT | CASSPQGSTIYF
many | TRBJ2-2 | TRBV5-4 | TRBD2 | TGTGCCAGCAGCTTGGAATGGCGGGAGGTCACCGGGGAGCTGTTTTTT | CASSLEWREVTGELFF
many | TRBJ2-1 | TRBV7-2 | . | TGTGCCAGCAGCCTCGATCGGGGGTATGAGCAGTTCTTC | CASSLDRGYEQFF
few | TRBJ1-6 | TRBV7-2 | . | TGTGCCAGCAGCTTAGTGACGGCGACTACGGCCCTCCACTTT | CASSLVTATTALHF